The rows below give T cell receptor beta chains drawn from one sample of a study of cytomegalovirus exposure and HLA in healthy donors. Assay used: immunoSEQ multiplex PCR; TCRdb lists only in-frame clones, some missing. In total, the table holds about 88,000 clones. The sample taken for sequencing was PBMCs. The source is a girl aged 10 to 17 in good health and CMV-seropositive. CDR3s include the opening cysteine and the closing phenylalanine or tryptophan. D genes are given only for firm matches.

V,J,D,DNA,CDR3
TRBV4-2,TRBJ1-5,NA,TGTGCCAGCAGTCTAGAGACAGACTCTTATAGCAATCAGCCCCAGCATTTT,CASSLETDSYSNQPQHF
TRBV2,TRBJ1-3,NA,TGTGCCAGCAGCGTCATAGGGGGTTCTGGAAACACCATATATTTT,CASSVIGGSGNTIYF
TRBV19,TRBJ1-3,NA,TGTGCCAGTAGTATAGGACAGTCCTTCTCTGGAAACACCATATATTTT,CASSIGQSFSGNTIYF
TRBV4-2,TRBJ2-5,TRBD2,TGTGCCAGCAGCCAAGGGACTAGCGGGCGCACGACTCAAGAGACCCAGTACTTC,CASSQGTSGRTTQETQYF
TRBV7-6,TRBJ2-1,TRBD2,TGTGCCAGCAGCTCCATTGGCGGGGGGGCTATGGATGAGCAGTTCTTC,CASSSIGGGAMDEQFF
TRBV29-1,TRBJ1-1,NA,TGCAGCGTTGTTAGGCAGGGGAGGAACACTGAAGCTTTCTTT,CSVVRQGRNTEAFF
TRBV5-1,TRBJ2-4,NA,TGCGCCAGCAGCTCAATCGGACAGACAAACATTCAGTACTTC,CASSSIGQTNIQYF
TRBV6-1,TRBJ2-5,NA,TGTGCCAGCAGTCCCAGGGTTAGAGGAGAGACCCAGTACTTC,CASSPRVRGETQYF
TRBV6-1,TRBJ1-5,TRBD1,TGTGCCAGCAGTAGACAGGGGAACGATCAGCCCCAGCATTTT,CASSRQGNDQPQHF
TRBV5-1,TRBJ1-2,NA,TGCGCCAGCAGCTCACAGGGAAACTATGGCTACACCTTC,CASSSQGNYGYTF
TRBV13,TRBJ2-1,TRBD1,TGTGCCAGCAGCCCCCTCCCCGGGACAGGGGCGAGGGGTGAGCAGTTCTTC,CASSPLPGTGARGEQFF
TRBV30,TRBJ1-3,NA,TGTGCCTGGAGTGTTGGGCTTACCTCTGGAAACACCATATATTTT,CAWSVGLTSGNTIYF
TRBV4-2,TRBJ2-7,NA,TGTGCCAGCAGCCAAGACGGACAGTACGAGCAGTACTTC,CASSQDGQYEQYF
TRBV13,TRBJ2-5,NA,TGTGCCAGCAGCTCCAGGGGACCACCTCAAGAGACCCAGTACTTC,CASSSRGPPQETQYF
TRBV18,TRBJ1-2,TRBD1,TGTGCCAGCTCGCCCGCCGGGACAGGGGATGGCTACACCTTC,CASSPAGTGDGYTF
TRBV30,TRBJ1-4,NA,TGTGCCTTGGGGTGGGGGGACCGTGAAAAACTGTTTTTT,CALGWGDREKLFF